The clone carrying this TCR beta chain was recorded at least ten times. Antigen: not known. TCRdb used MiXCR to call clones anew from the PCR reads. The data hold some 20,000 clones, with under 25% observed a single time. The sample originates from a study of metastatic and nonmetastatic thyroid tumors. Study details: It was across blood and tumor or nodule tissue from malignant and benign thyroid patients that repertoires were compared.

Broader study findings: Reportedly, malignant thyroid tumors had significantly higher TCR beta diversity than benign nodules, in blood and tumor.

The CDR3 has 13 amino acids. Germline CDR1 reads DFQATT; CDR2 reads SNEGSKA (reference sequence). Trimming removed 6 bases from V and 5 bases from J, with 16 bases in between. Treatment of any kind had been given to no patient before thyroid surgery. The sequence came from a female donor with papillary thyroid cancer or a benign thyroid nodule (not recorded which). Some clones in this sample may be carry-over from other donors' samples. The sequenced sample consisted of tumor tissue. The genes are TRBV20-1 and TRBJ2-5, with D maybe TRBD1 (6 bases). The DNA of the CDR3 is TGCAGTGCCCTCTCTGCAGGGGAGGAGACCCAGTACTTC. It translates to CSALSAGEETQYF.